The sequence of this T cell receptor beta chain was determined in a study of cytomegalovirus exposure and HLA in healthy donors. Notes on the study in general: The study recorded more than 150 TCR beta chains that were cytomegalovirus-associated.

With 60 Vbeta and 13 Jbeta primers, the PCR was carried out. Sequencing used immunoSEQ multiplex PCR; TCRdb keeps in-frame clones, though not all of them. This sample yields 110,000 or so clones, of which around 77% are seen a single time; around 5.8% belongs to the top ten. About this clone itself: Its antigen is still unknown.

Germline CDR1 and CDR2: SGHRS and YFSETQ. The germline V and J ends were trimmed by 0 bases and 3 bases, with 10 bases remaining between them. The CDR3 loop spans 15 amino acids. At the time of sampling, donors were nominally healthy, though unrecorded immune exposures were likely. The specimen was PBMCs. The clonotype originates from a woman aged 25 to 39 in good health and CMV-seropositive. The V and J genes are TRBV5-1 and TRBJ1-3; the D gene is possibly TRBD1 (5 bases). CDR3 in amino acids: CASSLAGGFGNTIYF. The DNA of the CDR3 is TGCGCCAGCAGCTTGGCCGGGGGTTTTGGAAACACCATATATTTT.